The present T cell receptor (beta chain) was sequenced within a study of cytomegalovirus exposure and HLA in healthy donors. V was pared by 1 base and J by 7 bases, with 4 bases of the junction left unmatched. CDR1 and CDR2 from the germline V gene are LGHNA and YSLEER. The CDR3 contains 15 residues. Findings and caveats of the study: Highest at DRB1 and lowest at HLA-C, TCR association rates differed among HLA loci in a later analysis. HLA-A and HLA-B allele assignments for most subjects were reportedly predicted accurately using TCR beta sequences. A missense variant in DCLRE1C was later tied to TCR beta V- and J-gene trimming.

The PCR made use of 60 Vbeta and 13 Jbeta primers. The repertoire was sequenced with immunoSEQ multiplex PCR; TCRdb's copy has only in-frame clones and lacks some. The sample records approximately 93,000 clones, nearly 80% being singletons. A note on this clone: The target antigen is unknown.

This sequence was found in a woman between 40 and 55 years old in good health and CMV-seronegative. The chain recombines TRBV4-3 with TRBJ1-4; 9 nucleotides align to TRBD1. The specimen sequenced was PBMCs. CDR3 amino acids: CASSQGDRASEKLFF. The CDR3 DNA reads TGCGCCAGCAGCCAAGGGGACAGGGCGAGTGAAAAACTGTTTTTT.